This TCR beta chain was profiled in a study of control samples from healthy donors and cancer patients. Clones were read by immunoSEQ multiplex PCR, and TCRdb kept only the in-frame ones, dropping some. Counted here are about 160,000 clones, just over 90% occurring once; the ten biggest clones make up roughly 3.9%. The ends were cut back, 3 bases at V and 3 bases at J, with 10 bases in the middle. The CDR3 runs 15 residues. The germline CDR1 and CDR2 sequences are SGDLS and YYNGEE. The sequence derives from a woman in her sixties in good health. The chain recombines TRBV9 with TRBJ1-6, with D possibly TRBD1 on 6 matching bases. The sequenced sample consisted of blood. The CDR3 loop reads CASSAGQFYNSPLHF. The CDR3 DNA sequence: TGTGCCAGCAGCGCAGGACAGTTCTATAATTCACCCCTCCACTTT.